One and the same sample provided the 18 T cell receptor beta chains below, sequenced in a study of cytomegalovirus exposure and HLA in healthy donors (dated by TCRdb to about 2017). The library relied on the immunoSEQ multiplex PCR assay. Sourced from immuneACCESS, this table was stored by TCRdb with only in-frame sequences that have V and J called. A share of the clones is absent; for the studies checked, an unresolved V gene accounts for under half, and the remainder has no known explanation. Within this sample are roughly 270,000 clones, with 85% to 90% of them counted one time only. Around 0.92% of the sample belongs to the ten largest clones. The material sequenced was PBMCs. The receptors were gathered from a woman aged 18 to 35 in good health and CMV-seronegative.

The chain links TRBV19 to TRBJ1-2; 7 bases are shared with TRBD1. The germline V gene encodes CDR1 LNHDA and CDR2 SQIVND (reference sequence). CDR3 length equals 14 residues. The V gene end was trimmed by 5 bases and the J gene end by 2 bases; junction bases not matched to a gene: 5. The CDR3 sequence: CASSHRGRNYGYTF. In DNA form, the CDR3 reads TGTGCCAGTAGTCACAGGGGAAGGAACTATGGCTACACCTTC.

V gene TRBV29-1 combines with J gene TRBJ2-5, with 8 bases identical to TRBD2. The CDR3 contains 17 residues. Germline V gene data show CDR1 as SQVTM and CDR2 as ANQGSEA. V trimming: 0 bases; J trimming: 7 bases; junction bases outside the gene matches: 16. The DNA for the CDR3 is TGCAGCGTTGAAGATCGGGTAGCGGGGATTAACCGGGGGACCCAGTACTTC. Its protein product is CSVEDRVAGINRGTQYF.

The gene calls are TRBV5-1 and TRBJ2-7; 13 nucleotides line up with TRBD2. CDR3 length: 17 amino acids. V shed 3 bases, J shed 2 bases, and the junction held 8 bases outside the gene matches. The germline gives CDR1 SGHRS, CDR2 YFSETQ. The CDR3 DNA reads TGCGCCAGCAGCTCGGGACTAGCGGGACCAAAGGCCTACGAGCAGTACTTC. As protein: CASSSGLAGPKAYEQYF.

The genes are TRBV27 and TRBJ1-2, with unresolved D. Germline CDR1 reads MNHEY; CDR2 reads SMNVEV (reference sequence). The V end was cut by 3 bases, the J end by 8 bases, with 13 bases between. The CDR3 extends over 13 amino acids. The CDR3: CASSLSGGMGYTF. The CDR3 DNA reads as TGTGCCAGCAGTTTGTCAGGTGGCATGGGCTACACCTTC.

This clone occurred once. The J gene is TRBJ2-2, the V gene TRBV10-3; 7 positions match TRBD2. The CDR3 length is 18 residues. The J segment lost 5 bases and the V segment lost 2 bases, leaving 14 bases of the junction unmatched. From germline, CDR1 is ENHRY and CDR2 SYGVKD. CDR3 sequence reads: CAISEPLSRTRDTGELFF. For the CDR3, the DNA is TGTGCCATCAGTGAGCCCCTCTCCAGGACTAGAGATACCGGGGAGCTGTTTTTT.

The rearrangement uses TRBV2 and TRBJ1-1; a possible D gene is TRBD1 (6 bases). CDR1 SNHLY and CDR2 FYNNEI come from the germline V gene. The CDR3 spans 15 residues. V gave up 5 bases and J gave up 4 bases, with 17 bases separating them. CDR3 amino acids: CASSYTRGTGTEAFF. The DNA of the CDR3 is TGTGCCAGCAGTTATACCAGGGGAACAGGCACTGAAGCTTTCTTT.

The gene calls are TRBV11-2 and TRBJ2-4; TRBD1 matches at 8 bases. V lost 11 bases and J lost 3; bases outside the gene matches: 9. The germline gives CDR1 SGHAT, CDR2 FQNNGV. CDR3 length: 14 residues. DNA of the CDR3: TGTGCCGTTCAGACGGACAGGGACAAAAACATTCAGTACTTC. Protein product: CAVQTDRDKNIQYF. The whole variable domain, remainder taken from reference TRBV11-2 and TRBJ2-4, is EAGVAQSPRYKIIEKRQSVAFWCNPISGHATLYWYQQILGQGPKLLIQFQNNGVVDDSQLPKDRFSAERLKGVDSTLKIQPAKLEDSAVYLCAVQTDRDKNIQYFGAGTRLSVL.

The chain links TRBV28 to TRBJ1-5; D gene unclear. This CDR3 is built from 15 residues. V lost 3 bases to trimming and J lost 6 bases, with 15 bases between them. Germline CDR1 reads MDHEN; CDR2 reads SYDVKM. CDR3 loop: CASSLHTLGVQPQHF. CDR3 in DNA: TGTGCCAGCAGTTTGCACACCCTCGGAGTTCAGCCCCAGCATTTT. Variable domain in full (rest from reference TRBV28 and TRBJ1-5): DVKVTQSSRYLVKRTGEKVFLECVQDMDHENMFWYRQDPGLGLRLIYFSYDVKMKEKGDIPEGYSVSREKKERFSLILESASTNQTSMYLCASSLHTLGVQPQHFGDGTRLSIL.

A few counts support this clone. Different DNA sequences within this sample yield the same CDR3. The chain is built from TRBV2 and TRBJ2-7; the D is unclear. Trimming took off 4 bases at V and 7 bases at J, with 5 bases between the two ends. Germline V gene data show CDR1 as SNHLY and CDR2 as FYNNEI. This CDR3 has 10 amino acids. The CDR3 coding sequence is TGTGCCAGCAGTGGAGGAGAGCAGTACTTC. Its protein product is CASSGGEQYF.

The chain joins TRBV2 to TRBJ2-4, with TRBD2 matching over 7 bases. Germline loops: CDR1 SNHLY, CDR2 FYNNEI. The trim removed 6 bases at V and 3 bases at J, leaving 14 bases unmatched. There are 17 residues in the CDR3. The CDR3 loop reads CASREPRGGENKNIQYF. The CDR3 DNA is TGTGCCAGCAGGGAACCTCGGGGAGGGGAAAACAAAAACATTCAGTACTTC.

The V gene is TRBV2, the J gene TRBJ1-2, with 7 bases aligning to TRBD1. This CDR3 is built from 13 residues. Looked up from germline, CDR1 is SNHLY and CDR2 is FYNNEI. The junction had 8 bases not matched to a gene; V was cut back by 6 bases and J by 7 bases. The CDR3 spells CASSRGILFGYTF. CDR3 coding DNA: TGTGCCAGCAGCAGGGGGATTTTGTTTGGCTACACCTTC.

The V gene is TRBV6-4, the J gene TRBJ1-6; 8 bases agree with TRBD1. CDR1 is MRHNA, CDR2 SNTAGT, per germline. With 6 bases clipped from V and 7 bases from J, the junction kept 5 bases outside the gene matches. This CDR3 spans 14 amino acids. The CDR3 sequence is CASSSGGGNSPLHF. DNA of the CDR3: TGTGCCAGCAGCTCAGGGGGCGGAAATTCACCCCTCCACTTT.

The rearrangement uses TRBV4-1 and TRBJ1-5; TRBD1 is a possible D gene (6 bases). The CDR3 spans 15 residues. Trimming took 0 bases from V and 4 from J, leaving 10 bases between them. Germline lookup yields CDR1 MGHRA and CDR2 YSYEKL. CDR3 loop: CASSQDVGQNQPQHF. The DNA for the CDR3 is TGCGCCAGCAGCCAAGATGTTGGACAGAATCAGCCCCAGCATTTT.

The V call is TRBV29-1, the J call TRBJ2-7, with D possibly matching TRBD1 (5 bases). This CDR3 has 11 residues. V lost 4 bases and J lost 1, with 5 bases in between. Germline CDR1 and CDR2: SQVTM and ANQGSEA. DNA for the CDR3: TGCAGCGTTGCAGGGTCCTACGAGCAGTACTTC. It encodes CSVAGSYEQYF.

The chain combines TRBV6-4 with TRBJ2-1, with unresolved D. V was shortened by 2 bases and J by 6 bases, with 11 bases between the two germline ends. Per the germline V gene, CDR1 is MRHNA and CDR2 is SNTAGT. This CDR3 contains 14 residues. The CDR3 region has the DNA TGTGCCAGCAGTGACGGTACCTCCGGCAATGAGCAGTTCTTC. Protein product: CASSDGTSGNEQFF.

This clone has more than one count but fewer than ten. This sequence joins TRBV25-1 and TRBJ1-2, with D unresolved. Between the trimmed V and J ends, which lost 6 bases and 2 bases, there was a span of 13 bases. CDR1 MGHDK and CDR2 SYGVNS come from the germline V gene. There are 14 residues in the CDR3. The CDR3 spells CASRAAEVNYGYTF. The DNA for the CDR3 is TGTGCCAGCAGGGCGGCCGAGGTAAACTATGGCTACACCTTC.

V and J are TRBV10-3 and TRBJ2-5; 7 nucleotides line up with TRBD2. With V trimmed by 6 bases and J by 5 bases, 9 bases remained unmatched. CDR3 length: 14 residues. Germline V CDR1 and CDR2: ENHRY, SYGVKD. CDR3 amino acids: CAIRDSGGGETQYF. The DNA for the CDR3 is TGTGCCATCAGAGACTCCGGGGGAGGGGAGACCCAGTACTTC.

This sequence joins TRBV5-1 and TRBJ2-7; 13 nucleotides align to TRBD2. This CDR3 is 16 amino acids long. Losses at the gene ends were 4 bases for V and 2 bases for J; bases not matched to a gene: 6. The germline gives CDR1 SGHRS, CDR2 YFSETQ. The CDR3 region is CASSTGLAGSTYEQYF. The DNA for the CDR3 is TGCGCCAGCAGCACGGGACTAGCGGGATCAACCTACGAGCAGTACTTC.